What follows are 5 T cell receptor beta chains derived from one specimen sequenced in a study of beta chain features in type 1 diabetes. Expressed TCRB transcripts were sequenced after all isolated RNA was converted to cDNA. Some clones are missing from TCRdb's copy, which holds only in-frame ones; the method was immunoSEQ multiplex PCR. The table records 150,000 to 170,000 clones, about 7.3% of them present only once. Sequencing was performed on central memory CD4+ T cells from blood. The receptors here all came from a man between 18 and 29 years old in good health.

This clone was seen at least ten times. The chain uses TRBV4-2 and TRBJ2-3, with D tentatively TRBD2 (6 bases). Trimming shortened V by 2 bases and J by 2 bases, and 8 bases separated the two germline ends. Germline values: CDR1 LGHNA, CDR2 YNFKEQ. The CDR3 sequence is 14 residues long. The CDR3 sequence: CASSQRLDTDTQYF. In DNA, the CDR3 is TGTGCCAGCAGCCAAAGACTAGACACAGATACGCAGTATTTT.

This chain joins TRBV5-1 and TRBJ2-3, with 7 bases aligning to TRBD1. The CDR3 extends over 16 amino acids. Germline V CDR1 and CDR2: SGHRS, YFSETQ. J was trimmed by 0 bases and V by 0 bases; bases with no gene match: 4. CDR3 bases: TGCGCCAGCAGCTTGGAGGGACAGCCTAGCACAGATACGCAGTATTTT. The encoded protein is CASSLEGQPSTDTQYF.

The chain carries TRBV27 and TRBJ2-3; possible D gene TRBD1, 6 bases. The CDR3 is made up of 16 amino acids. V lost 3 bases, J lost 0 bases, and 13 bases lay in between. The germline V gene encodes CDR1 MNHEY and CDR2 SMNVEV (reference sequence). The CDR3 protein is CASSFAGATSTDTQYF. The CDR3 bases are TGTGCCAGCAGTTTCGCAGGGGCTACAAGCACAGATACGCAGTATTTT.

The chain has TRBV7-2 and TRBJ2-5; unclear D gene. V lost 5 bases and J 7 bases, leaving 14 bases between the germline ends. CDR3 size: 13 residues. CDR1 is SGHTA and CDR2 is FQGNSA in the germline V gene. CDR3: CASSPMEGGTQYF. The CDR3 nucleotides are TGTGCCAGCAGCCCGATGGAAGGCGGGACCCAGTACTTC.

The rearrangement uses TRBV7-2 and TRBJ2-1; 10 nucleotides align to TRBD2. Germline trimming cut 5 bases from V and 4 bases from J; bases unmatched to any gene: 8. Looked up from germline, CDR1 is SGHTA and CDR2 is FQGNSA. This CDR3 is built from 16 residues. CDR3 amino acids: CASSAPGLASYNEQFF. CDR3 DNA: TGTGCCAGCAGCGCCCCGGGACTAGCGAGTTACAATGAGCAGTTCTTC.